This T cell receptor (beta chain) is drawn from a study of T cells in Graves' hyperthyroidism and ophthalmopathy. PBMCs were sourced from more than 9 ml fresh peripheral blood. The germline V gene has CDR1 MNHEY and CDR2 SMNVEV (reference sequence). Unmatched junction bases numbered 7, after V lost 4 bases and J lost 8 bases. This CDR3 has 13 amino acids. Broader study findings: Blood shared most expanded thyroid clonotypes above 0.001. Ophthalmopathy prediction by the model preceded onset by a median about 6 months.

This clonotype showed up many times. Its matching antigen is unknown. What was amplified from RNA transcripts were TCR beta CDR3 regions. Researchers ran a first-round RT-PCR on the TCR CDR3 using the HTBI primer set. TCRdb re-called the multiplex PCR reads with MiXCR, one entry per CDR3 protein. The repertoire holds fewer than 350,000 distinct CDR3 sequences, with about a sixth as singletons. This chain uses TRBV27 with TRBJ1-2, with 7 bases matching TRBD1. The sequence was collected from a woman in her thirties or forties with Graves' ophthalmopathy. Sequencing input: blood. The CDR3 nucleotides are TGTGCCAGCAGTTCCCGACAGGGCCAGGGCTACACCTTC. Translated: CASSSRQGQGYTF.